The 14 T cell receptor beta chains below all came from one sample that was sequenced in a study of early T cells in non-severe SARS-CoV-2 infection. Using its own MiXCR run on the 5' RACE reads, TCRdb lists one record per CDR3 protein. The data contain 30,000 to 35,000 distinct CDR3 sequences, approximately 4.6% of them seen just once; the ten biggest clones take up approximately 8%. The source material was whole blood. The receptors were gathered from an adult who was a healthcare worker with PCR-confirmed SARS-CoV-2 infection or an uninfected control (not recorded which).

This clonotype was seen repeatedly, ten times or more. The gene calls are TRBV10-3 and TRBJ1-2; D possibly corresponds to TRBD1 (5 bases). Germline V gives CDR1 ENHRY, CDR2 SYGVKD. The CDR3 extends over 9 amino acids. Trimming left V 10 bases short and J 12 bases short, with 12 bases between. CDR3 coding DNA: TGTGCCACGGGGGTCCCCCACACCTTC. This codes for CATGVPHTF.

This clonotype was picked up a small number of times. V is TRBV18 and J is TRBJ2-1; TRBD1 matches 10 bases. CDR1 KGHSH and CDR2 LQKENI come from the germline V gene. CDR3 size: 14 residues. Trimming cost V 3 bases and J 8 bases; bases outside gene matches: 4. The CDR3 bases are TGTGCCAGCTCACCGTCGGACAGGGGGTATGAGCAGTTCTTC. Translation: CASSPSDRGYEQFF.

This clonotype has a handful of counts. The chain links TRBV7-9 to TRBJ2-3, with 12 bases that match TRBD2. This CDR3 comprises 15 residues. The V gene's germline CDR1 is SEHNR and CDR2 FQNEAQ (reference sequence). The V and J ends lost 5 bases and 4 bases, in that order; junction bases with no gene match: 4. CDR3 amino acids: CASSRTSGDSDTQYF. The CDR3 DNA sequence: TGTGCCAGCAGCCGGACTAGCGGGGATTCAGATACGCAGTATTTT.

This clonotype has just a few counts. The rearrangement joins TRBV29-1 to TRBJ2-3; the D gene is possibly TRBD1 (5 bases). This CDR3 contains 11 residues. Trimming took off 6 bases at V and 3 bases at J, with 7 bases between the two ends. The germline V gene has CDR1 SQVTM and CDR2 ANQGSEA. This CDR3 is CSVRQTDTQYF. The CDR3 nucleotides read TGCAGCGTGAGACAGACAGATACGCAGTATTTT.

V usage is TRBV5-1 and J usage is TRBJ2-1; D is undetermined. The CDR3 consists of 12 residues. The germline V gene has CDR1 SGHRS and CDR2 YFSETQ. The germline V and J ends were trimmed by 2 bases and 6 bases, with 6 bases remaining between them. CDR3: CASSFWGNEQFF. CDR3 sequence (DNA): TGCGCCAGCAGCTTTTGGGGCAATGAGCAGTTCTTC.

There are many counts of this clonotype. V gene TRBV28 combines with J gene TRBJ1-1; no reliable D call. Germline V gives CDR1 MDHEN, CDR2 SYDVKM. The V end was cut by 7 bases, the J end by 8 bases, with 14 bases between. The length of the CDR3 is 12 residues. In nucleotides, the CDR3 is TGTGCCAGCAAGCGGGGAGGAAGGGAAGCTTTCTTT. The encoded protein is CASKRGGREAFF. Full variable domain (outside the CDR3, taken from reference TRBV28 and TRBJ1-1): DVKVTQSSRYLVKRTGEKVFLECVQDMDHENMFWYRQDPGLGLRLIYFSYDVKMKEKGDIPEGYSVSREKKERFSLILESASTNQTSMYLCASKRGGREAFFGQGTRLTVV.

This rearrangement joins TRBV6-1 to TRBJ2-1; tentative D call: TRBD2 (6 bases). The length of the CDR3 is 15 residues. CDR1 MNHNS and CDR2 SASEGT come from the germline V gene. With 2 bases removed from V and 3 bases from J, the gap between germline ends came to 11 bases. CDR3 nucleotides: TGTGCCAGCAGTGAACCGGACTATTTCTACAATGAGCAGTTCTTC. This codes for CASSEPDYFYNEQFF.

The chain links TRBV7-8 to TRBJ2-2, with unresolved D. V lost 1 base and J 1 base, leaving 10 bases between the germline ends. CDR3 length: 16 amino acids. Germline values: CDR1 SGHVS, CDR2 FQNEAQ. This CDR3 is CASSLVASQNTGELFF. DNA of the CDR3: TGTGCCAGCAGCTTAGTTGCTAGTCAGAACACCGGGGAGCTGTTTTTT.

This clonotype was recorded at least ten times. The CDR3 coding sequence is TGTGCCAGCTCACCGACCCGGGCAGATACGCAGTATTTT. Its translation is CASSPTRADTQYF. The chain uses TRBV18 and TRBJ2-3, with no clear D. The CDR3 has 13 residues. Trimming stripped 3 bases from V and 4 bases from J, with 8 bases between. Germline CDR1 is KGHSH and CDR2 is LQKENI.

This clonotype has more than one count but fewer than ten. This chain uses TRBV7-2 with TRBJ1-5, with TRBD1 identical over 7 bases. This CDR3 comprises 15 residues. V shed 5 bases, J shed 5 bases, and the junction held 9 bases outside the gene matches. Germline-derived CDR1 and CDR2 are SGHTA and FQGNSA. In DNA, the CDR3 is TGTGCCAGCAGCCTTACCGGGACAGTACATCAGCCCCAGCATTTT. Residues: CASSLTGTVHQPQHF.

This clonotype has ten or more counts. This sequence joins TRBV7-6 and TRBJ2-7; the D gene could be TRBD1 or TRBD2 (5 bases each). This CDR3 has 14 amino acids. V was shortened by 1 base and J by 8 bases, with 15 bases between the two germline ends. Germline lookup yields CDR1 SGHVS and CDR2 FNYEAQ. This CDR3 is CASSLVSRDGKQYF. CDR3 sequence (DNA): TGTGCCAGCAGCTTAGTCTCCAGGGACGGGAAGCAGTACTTC.

The chain uses TRBV3-1 and TRBJ1-1; D call uncertain. CDR1 and CDR2 from the germline V gene are LGHDT and YNNKEL (reference sequence). Trimming pared 0 bases from V and 5 bases from J, leaving 10 bases between. This CDR3 is 14 amino acids long. CDR3 DNA: TGTGCCAGCAGCCAAGATAGAACCGGGACTGAAGCTTTCTTT. This translates into CASSQDRTGTEAFF.

This clonotype was counted at least ten times. This sequence joins TRBV12-3 or TRBV12-4 and TRBJ2-7; D ambiguous. CDR3 length: 13 residues. The germline V and J ends were trimmed by 1 base and 7 bases, with 11 bases remaining between them. This chain's CDR3 is CASSLVGSREQYF. CDR3 nucleotide sequence: TGTGCCAGCAGTTTAGTGGGGTCACGGGAGCAGTACTTC.

This clonotype has at least ten counts. The chain uses TRBV5-6 and TRBJ2-3, with 10 bases fitting TRBD1. V shed 4 bases, J shed 1 base, and the junction held 6 bases outside the gene matches. This CDR3 is built from 16 residues. The germline V gene encodes CDR1 SGHDT and CDR2 YYEEEE. The CDR3 sequence is CASSTDRGPRTDTQYF. In DNA form, the CDR3 reads TGTGCCAGCAGCACCGACAGGGGGCCCCGCACAGATACGCAGTATTTT.